This T cell receptor (beta chain) was captured by sequencing in a study of blood T cell repertoires in COVID-19. Study as a whole: COVID-19 samples collected from the United States, Italy and Spain covered acute and convalescent phases. T cells, B-cell-depleted T cells, or PBMCs supplied cDNA or gDNA.

This clone was observed a single time. Germline values: CDR1 SNHLY, CDR2 FYNNEI. Trimming pared 7 bases from V and 1 base from J, leaving 10 bases between. This CDR3 has 14 amino acids. As handled by the study authors: Estimated nucleated cell counts came from reference gene primer amplification. The table came from immunoSEQ multiplex PCR; TCRdb's copy has only in-frame clones and leaves some out. D and trimming were read from the DNA, whereas the V and J calls and clone size are those reported in that table. The top ten hold roughly 3.9% of the sample, which has about 260,000 clones, around 90% seen once.

The chain recombines TRBV2 with TRBJ1-4; D not resolved. Material: peripheral blood. The receptor was isolated from a woman aged 40 to 50 with acute or convalescent COVID-19. The CDR3 sequence: CASMVRETNEKLFF. CDR3 bases: TGTGCCAGCATGGTGAGAGAAACTAATGAAAAACTGTTTTTT.